This TCR beta chain was sequenced in a study of tumor and adjacent non-tumor tissue in lung cancer. The library came from three nested PCR rounds adapted from ARM-PCR protocols. TCRdb redid the calling of the multiplex PCR reads with MiXCR, one entry per CDR3 protein. The sample contains some 80,000 distinct CDR3 sequences, approximately 82% of which appear only once. This sample's RNA came from whole unsorted tissue. Distant lung tissue was collected more than 3 cm away from the tumor edge. Germline loops: CDR1 SGHKS, CDR2 YYEKEE (reference sequence). The CDR3 sequence is 16 residues long. Comments on this clonotype: A much larger clone lies one base from this, so it may be a read error.

Sequenced material: distant non-tumor lung tissue. This rearrangement joins TRBV5-5 to TRBJ1-3; D gene unclear. The receptor's source is a man between 65 and 85 years old with non-small cell lung cancer. The CDR3 sequence: CASRAPGLYSGNIIYF. The CDR3 DNA reads as TGTGCCAGCAGAGCCCCGGGCCTCTACTCTGGAAACATCATATATTTT.